The 10 T cell receptor beta chains below come from one sample, sequenced in a study of T cells in Graves' hyperthyroidism and ophthalmopathy. Regions amplified from RNA transcripts were the TCR beta CDR3 regions. Carried out on the TCR CDR3, a first-round RT-PCR used the HTBI primer set. TCRdb re-derived calls from the multiplex PCR reads in MiXCR, one entry per CDR3 protein. The sample holds about 380,000 distinct CDR3 sequences, approximately 18% seen once. The sequencing input was blood. The receptors come from a man aged 18 to 29 with Graves' ophthalmopathy.

This clonotype was seen ten or more times. The rearrangement links TRBV20-1 to TRBJ2-3; D is possibly TRBD2 (5 bases). Trimming shortened V by 3 bases and J by 4 bases, and 11 bases separated the two germline ends. CDR1 is DFQATT, CDR2 SNEGSKA, per germline (reference sequence). The CDR3 has 13 amino acids. The CDR3, as DNA: TGCAGTGCTAGCCCTCGGACTGCAGATACGCAGTATTTT. Its translation: CSASPRTADTQYF.

This clonotype was seen ten or more times. This chain connects TRBV6-1 to TRBJ2-2, with D perhaps TRBD1 (6 bases). Germline CDR1 is MNHNS and CDR2 is SASEGT. This CDR3 contains 14 residues. The V end lost 6 bases, the J end lost 3 bases, and 11 bases lay between the germline ends. For the CDR3, the DNA is TGTGCCAGCAGCCGGGACAAACACACCGGGGAGCTGTTTTTT. This gives the protein CASSRDKHTGELFF.

This clonotype came up many times. The V call is TRBV2, the J call TRBJ1-2; 7 bases are a match to TRBD1. The CDR3 runs 14 residues. V lost 6 bases to trimming and J lost 4 bases; unmatched junction nucleotides: 8. From germline, CDR1 is SNHLY and CDR2 FYNNEI. The CDR3 DNA is TGTGCCAGCAGAGATACCGGACAGGCCTATGGCTACACCTTC. Translated: CASRDTGQAYGYTF.

The chain combines TRBV2 with TRBJ2-5; 7 bases are a match to TRBD1. The CDR3 runs 15 residues. The germline V gene has CDR1 SNHLY and CDR2 FYNNEI. Germline trimming cut 5 bases from V and 4 bases from J; bases unmatched to any gene: 10. CDR3 amino acids: CASSPGQPPGETQYF. In DNA, the CDR3 is TGTGCCAGCAGTCCGGGACAGCCTCCAGGAGAGACCCAGTACTTC.

This clonotype was observed at least ten times. This sequence joins TRBV27 and TRBJ1-2; tentative D call: TRBD1 (5 bases). Deletions cut 6 bases from V and 3 bases from J, with 17 bases between. The CDR3 runs 15 residues. Germline lookup yields CDR1 MNHEY and CDR2 SMNVEV (reference sequence). The CDR3 loop is CASRRGLGPDYGYTF. CDR3 nucleotide sequence: TGTGCCAGCAGGCGGGGACTAGGGCCTGACTATGGCTACACCTTC.

V gene TRBV2 combines with J gene TRBJ2-7, with 9 bases aligning to TRBD1. This CDR3 contains 14 residues. With V trimmed by 6 bases and J by 2 bases, 5 bases remained unmatched. Germline V gene lookup returns CDR1 SNHLY and CDR2 FYNNEI. CDR3: CASRPDRGPYEQYF. CDR3 sequence (DNA): TGTGCCAGCAGACCGGACAGGGGCCCCTACGAGCAGTACTTC.

Many counts were recorded for this clonotype. The chain uses TRBV12-3 or TRBV12-4 and TRBJ1-2, with a tentative D call TRBD1 (5 bases). Trimming cost V 1 base and J 7 bases, with 10 bases left between them. The CDR3 totals 13 residues. The CDR3 loop reads CASSLGDGGGYTF. The CDR3 bases are TGTGCCAGCAGTTTAGGGGACGGCGGTGGCTACACCTTC.

The chain uses TRBV2 and TRBJ2-2, with 9 bases aligning to TRBD1. This CDR3 comprises 13 residues. Germline V CDR1 and CDR2: SNHLY, FYNNEI. The V and J ends lost 4 bases and 7 bases, in that order; junction bases with no gene match: 1. Written as DNA, the CDR3 is TGTGCCAGCAGTGGGACAGGGGACGGGGAGCTGTTTTTT. Translating gives CASSGTGDGELFF.

This clonotype was counted many times. V gene TRBV28 combines with J gene TRBJ2-1; 7 bases match TRBD2. The germline gives CDR1 MDHEN, CDR2 SYDVKM. Germline trimming cut 3 bases from V and 12 bases from J; bases unmatched to any gene: 11. The CDR3 runs to 14 residues. The CDR3 nucleotides are TGTGCCAGCAGTTTCGGGCTAGCGGAGCCGAGGCAGTTCTTC. Translation: CASSFGLAEPRQFF.

In its sample, this clonotype was seen a few times. The rearrangement links TRBV3-1 to TRBJ2-5, with 11 positions matching TRBD2. This CDR3 has 16 residues. Losses at the gene ends were 3 bases for V and 1 base for J; bases not matched to a gene: 4. From germline, CDR1 is LGHDT and CDR2 YNNKEL (reference sequence). DNA for the CDR3: TGTGCCAGCAGCCACCATGGGACTAGCGGCCAAGAGACCCAGTACTTC. This gives the protein CASSHHGTSGQETQYF.